A selection of T cell receptor beta chains follows, all from one sample in a study of T cell repertoires in cytomegalovirus infection. TCRdb re-analysed the reads in MiXCR, keeping a single row per CDR3 protein. The sample records roughly 700,000 distinct CDR3 sequences, roughly 33% being singletons. Antigens for these TCRs are unknown. Specimen: cultured PBMCs, collected from culture after CMV antigen stimulation. The receptor set was obtained from a human donor in good health (CMV status not recorded). Some clones in this sample may be carry-over from other donors' samples. The CDR3 runs from the conserved cysteine through the conserved F or W. Fields, in order: clone size, D gene, J gene, V gene, CDR3 DNA, CDR3 protein. The D gene is left open where the match is weak. For some rows the clone size is stated as once, few or many, or as a class when expanded; others skip it.

clone size: NA
D gene: NA
J gene: TRBJ1-1
V gene: TRBV7-2
CDR3 DNA: TGTGCCAGCAGCTTGCCGAACATGAACACTGAAGCTTTCTTT
CDR3 protein: CASSLPNMNTEAFF

clone size: few
D gene: NA
J gene: TRBJ2-5
V gene: TRBV6-1
CDR3 DNA: TGTGCCAGCAGTACCACACGGGGTTGGTGGACCCAGTACTTC
CDR3 protein: CASSTTRGWWTQYF

clone size: few
D gene: TRBD1
J gene: TRBJ1-4
V gene: TRBV12-3/TRBV12-4
CDR3 DNA: TGTGCCAGCAGTTCCTTGCCCGGGACAGGGGGCCAAGGGAGCGAAAAACTGTTTTTT
CDR3 protein: CASSSLPGTGGQGSEKLFF

clone size: NA
D gene: NA
J gene: TRBJ1-5
V gene: TRBV12-3/TRBV12-4
CDR3 DNA: TGTGCCAGCCCACGAATGGGTCAGCCCCAGCATTTT
CDR3 protein: CASPRMGQPQHF

clone size: once
D gene: TRBD1
J gene: TRBJ2-1
V gene: TRBV12-5
CDR3 DNA: TGTGCTAGTGGCCCGGGGACAGGTTCCTACAATGAGCAGTTCTTC
CDR3 protein: CASGPGTGSYNEQFF

clone size: many
D gene: NA
J gene: TRBJ2-3
V gene: TRBV7-2
CDR3 DNA: TGTGCCAGCAGCCTACTACGGAGCACAGATACGCAGTATTTT
CDR3 protein: CASSLLRSTDTQYF

clone size: once
D gene: TRBD2
J gene: TRBJ2-1
V gene: TRBV29-1
CDR3 DNA: TGCAGCGCCGGGGGGACTTGGCCCAATGAGCAGTTCTTC
CDR3 protein: CSAGGTWPNEQFF

clone size: few
D gene: NA
J gene: TRBJ2-7
V gene: TRBV4-1
CDR3 DNA: TGCGCCAGCAGCCAAGATTTTCGGTCCCCTCTCTCCTACGAGCAGTACTTC
CDR3 protein: CASSQDFRSPLSYEQYF

clone size: few
D gene: TRBD1
J gene: TRBJ1-6
V gene: TRBV6-5
CDR3 DNA: TGTGCCAGCAGTGGGACAGGGGGCTATAGTCCCCTCCACTTT
CDR3 protein: CASSGTGGYSPLHF

clone size: many
D gene: NA
J gene: TRBJ2-3
V gene: TRBV7-8
CDR3 DNA: TGTGCCAGCAGCCCAGGGAAGGGGGTCGCAGATACGCAGTATTTT
CDR3 protein: CASSPGKGVADTQYF

clone size: NA
D gene: TRBD1
J gene: TRBJ1-2
V gene: TRBV10-3
CDR3 DNA: TGTGCCATCAGTGGGGACAGGGAAGCCTATGGCTACACCTTC
CDR3 protein: CAISGDREAYGYTF

clone size: NA
D gene: NA
J gene: TRBJ1-2
V gene: TRBV12-3/TRBV12-4
CDR3 DNA: TGTGCCAGCAGGGCTAACTATGGCTACACCTTC
CDR3 protein: CASRANYGYTF

clone size: few
D gene: TRBD1
J gene: TRBJ2-3
V gene: TRBV27
CDR3 DNA: TGTGCCAGCGGACAGGGGGGAAACACAGATACGCAGTATTTT
CDR3 protein: CASGQGGNTDTQYF

clone size: NA
D gene: TRBD2
J gene: TRBJ2-7
V gene: TRBV6-2/TRBV6-3
CDR3 DNA: TGTGCCAGCAGTTACCAGCGGGGGTCCTACGAGCAGTACTTC
CDR3 protein: CASSYQRGSYEQYF

clone size: few
D gene: NA
J gene: TRBJ2-5
V gene: TRBV7-9
CDR3 DNA: TGTGCCAGCAGCTTAGGCCGGGGGAGTGTACAAGAGACCCAGTACTTC
CDR3 protein: CASSLGRGSVQETQYF

clone size: many
D gene: NA
J gene: TRBJ2-7
V gene: TRBV7-2
CDR3 DNA: TGTGCCAGCAGCCCTCCTATCTCCTACGAGCAGTACTTC
CDR3 protein: CASSPPISYEQYF

clone size: few
D gene: TRBD1
J gene: TRBJ2-7
V gene: TRBV23-1
CDR3 DNA: TGCGCCAGCGCCCGGACAGGGCAATACGAGCAGTACTTC
CDR3 protein: CASARTGQYEQYF

clone size: NA
D gene: NA
J gene: TRBJ1-4
V gene: TRBV20-1
CDR3 DNA: TGCAGTGCTAGAGACGGGGGGGCAAGTGAAAAACTGTTTTTT
CDR3 protein: CSARDGGASEKLFF

clone size: NA
D gene: NA
J gene: TRBJ2-7
V gene: TRBV4-1
CDR3 DNA: TGCGCCAGCAGCCAAGCCCCCTCCGGGGTACCTTACGAGCAGTACTTC
CDR3 protein: CASSQAPSGVPYEQYF

clone size: few
D gene: NA
J gene: TRBJ1-1
V gene: TRBV5-4
CDR3 DNA: TGTGCCAGCAGCTCAAAACTACAGGGAAACACTGAAGCTTTCTTT
CDR3 protein: CASSSKLQGNTEAFF

clone size: few
D gene: NA
J gene: TRBJ2-1
V gene: TRBV19
CDR3 DNA: TGTGCCAGTAGTATTGGCGGGGGCCTGCTTAATGAGCAGTTCTTC
CDR3 protein: CASSIGGGLLNEQFF